This T cell receptor beta chain emerged from a study of cytomegalovirus exposure and HLA in healthy donors. Study-wide points: Generally TCR sequences proved uncommon, though certain public TCRs appeared in numerous donors. The study flagged some 170 TCR beta chains as cytomegalovirus-associated. An analysis done earlier found most TCR beta V segments productive about 90% or about 30% of the time.

Primers: 60 Vbeta forward and 13 Jbeta reverse. This table comes from immunoSEQ multiplex PCR, and its TCRdb copy is limited to in-frame clones, with some not included. The table has about 98,000 clones, 55% to 80% seen once. Per germline, CDR1 MNHNY and CDR2 SVGAGI (reference sequence). CDR3 length equals 14 residues. Trimming pared 2 bases from V and 5 bases from J, leaving 12 bases between. This clone was recorded a few times. Antigen specificity is unknown. This TCR was sampled from a female donor in good health and CMV-seronegative. The V and J genes are TRBV6-6 and TRBJ1-1, with D maybe TRBD1 (6 bases). The sample taken for sequencing was PBMCs. The CDR3 DNA sequence: TGTGCCAGCAGTTACGAGAGGGGGAGTACTGAAGCTTTCTTT. Encoded protein: CASSYERGSTEAFF.